The T cell receptor (beta chain) described here comes from a study of PD-1 blockade in classical Hodgkin lymphoma. The method was immunoSEQ multiplex PCR; TCRdb's version includes in-frame clones alone and lacks a portion of them. The sample has 7,000 to 9,000 clones; roughly four fifths are singletons. This clone was seen more than once but under ten times. The antigen is undetermined. Points from the study as a whole: Newly diagnosed patients reportedly trailed healthy donors in baseline TCR diversity. CD4+ TCR diversity, unlike CD8+, climbed significantly by C4D1. Those achieving complete response showed baseline diversity like newly diagnosed patients.

Patients all relapsed after autologous stem cell transplantation, and there was variation in brentuximab vedotin exposure. Complete response, partial response or progressive disease made up the best responses. The clonotype comes from a human donor with classical Hodgkin lymphoma. The specimen comprised peripheral blood mononuclear cells (PBMCs), sampled at baseline.

The CDR3 sequence is CASSLRAEAFF. The CDR3 nucleotides are TGTGCCAGCAGCCTGAGGGCTGAAGCTTTCTTT. The chain couples TRBV28 to TRBJ1-1; D gene unclear. The CDR3 covers 11 residues. CDR1 and CDR2 (germline): MDHEN, SYDVKM. Trimming stripped 6 bases from V and 6 bases from J, with 8 bases between.